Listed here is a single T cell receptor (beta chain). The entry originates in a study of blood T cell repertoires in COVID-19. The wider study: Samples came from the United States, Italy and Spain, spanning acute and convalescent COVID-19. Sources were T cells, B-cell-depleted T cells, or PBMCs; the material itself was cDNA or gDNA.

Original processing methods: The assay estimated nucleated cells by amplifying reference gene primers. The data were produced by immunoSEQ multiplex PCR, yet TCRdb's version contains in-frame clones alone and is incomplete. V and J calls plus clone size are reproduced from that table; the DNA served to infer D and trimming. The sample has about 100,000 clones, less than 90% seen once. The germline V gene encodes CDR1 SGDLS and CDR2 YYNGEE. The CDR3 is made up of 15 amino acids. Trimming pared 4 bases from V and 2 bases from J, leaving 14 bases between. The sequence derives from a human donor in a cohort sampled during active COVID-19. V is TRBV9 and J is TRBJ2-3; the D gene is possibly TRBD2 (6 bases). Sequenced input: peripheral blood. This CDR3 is CASSWRGEYTDTQYF. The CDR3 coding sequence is TGTGCCAGCAGCTGGCGGGGAGAATACACAGATACGCAGTATTTT.